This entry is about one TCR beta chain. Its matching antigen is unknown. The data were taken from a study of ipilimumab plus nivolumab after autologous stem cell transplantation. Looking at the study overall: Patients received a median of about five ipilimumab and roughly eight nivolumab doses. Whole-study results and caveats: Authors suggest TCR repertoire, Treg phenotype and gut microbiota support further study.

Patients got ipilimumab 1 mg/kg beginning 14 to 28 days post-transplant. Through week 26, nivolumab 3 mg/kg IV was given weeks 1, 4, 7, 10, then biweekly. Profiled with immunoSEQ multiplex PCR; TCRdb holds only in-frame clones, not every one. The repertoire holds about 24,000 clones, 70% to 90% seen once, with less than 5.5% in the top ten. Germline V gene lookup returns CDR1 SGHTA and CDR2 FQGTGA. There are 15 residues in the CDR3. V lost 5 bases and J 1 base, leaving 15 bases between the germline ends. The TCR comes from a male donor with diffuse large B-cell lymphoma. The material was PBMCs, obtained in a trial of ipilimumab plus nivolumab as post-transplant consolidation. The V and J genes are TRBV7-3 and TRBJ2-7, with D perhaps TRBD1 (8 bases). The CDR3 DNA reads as TGTGCCAGCAGCGTTAACAGGGGGGGATCCTACGAGCAGTACTTC. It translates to CASSVNRGGSYEQYF.